These 20 T cell receptor beta chains originate from one sample sequenced in a study of blood T cell repertoires in COVID-19. Some clones are missing from TCRdb's copy, which holds only in-frame ones; the method was immunoSEQ multiplex PCR. Counted here are more than 150,000 clones, 65% to 90% occurring once; the ten biggest clones make up 8% to 10%. Sequenced material: peripheral blood. All receptors come from a man in his 60s with acute or convalescent COVID-19.

This chain links TRBV10-3 with TRBJ1-1; D is unresolved. The CDR3 extends over 13 amino acids. Trimming left V 2 bases short and J 3 bases short, with 7 bases between. In germline, CDR1 is ENHRY, CDR2 SYGVKD. CDR3: CAISEDGYTEAFF. The CDR3 DNA reads as TGTGCCATCAGTGAGGACGGGTACACTGAAGCTTTCTTT.

V gene TRBV19 combines with J gene TRBJ1-5; 8 bases align to TRBD1. The V gene end was trimmed by 0 bases and the J gene end by 1 base; junction bases not matched to a gene: 5. There are 17 residues in the CDR3. Germline V gene lookup returns CDR1 LNHDA and CDR2 SQIVND (reference sequence). CDR3: CASSIDLGQGSNQPQHF. For the CDR3, the DNA is TGTGCCAGTAGTATAGACTTAGGACAGGGCAGCAATCAGCCCCAGCATTTT.

The chain couples TRBV18 to TRBJ1-1, with TRBD1 matching over 8 bases. Germline CDR1 and CDR2: KGHSH and LQKENI. The length of the CDR3 is 16 residues. Unmatched junction bases numbered 10, after V lost 6 bases and J lost 1 base. CDR3 nucleotide sequence: TGTGCCAGCTCGTTAACGCAGGGGGCAGGGAACACTGAAGCTTTCTTT. Its translation: CASSLTQGAGNTEAFF.

The chain combines TRBV2 with TRBJ2-3; 7 nucleotides line up with TRBD2. V shed 3 bases and J 4 bases; nucleotides not matched to a gene: 7. Germline lookup yields CDR1 SNHLY and CDR2 FYNNEI. This CDR3 is built from 15 residues. The CDR3 DNA is TGTGCCAGCAGTGATTGGGGCCGGGAGGCAGATACGCAGTATTTT. It is translated as CASSDWGREADTQYF.

The V and J genes are TRBV4-1 and TRBJ2-1; 8 bases agree with TRBD2. The J segment lost 4 bases and the V segment lost 3 bases, leaving 5 bases of the junction unmatched. The CDR3 contains 15 residues. In germline, CDR1 is MGHRA, CDR2 YSYEKL. For the CDR3, the DNA is TGCGCCAGCAGCCACCAAGCGGGAGAGTACAATGAGCAGTTCTTC. This encodes CASSHQAGEYNEQFF.

The chain joins TRBV5-4 to TRBJ2-2, with 12 bases lining up with TRBD2. CDR3 length: 18 amino acids. The junction had 6 bases not matched to a gene; V was cut back by 3 bases and J by 0 bases. Per the germline V gene, CDR1 is SGHNT and CDR2 is YYREEE (reference sequence). CDR3: CASSSGLAGPSNTGELFF. The DNA of the CDR3 is TGTGCCAGCAGCTCCGGACTAGCGGGGCCCTCGAACACCGGGGAGCTGTTTTTT.

The chain combines TRBV4-1 with TRBJ1-1; D is uncertain. This CDR3 has 13 residues. V dropped 0 bases and J dropped 10 bases, with 12 bases sitting between them. In germline, CDR1 is MGHRA, CDR2 YSYEKL. The CDR3 region has the DNA TGCGCCAGCAGCCAAGATCCCGCAACCGGAGCTTTCTTT. This encodes CASSQDPATGAFF.

This clone was recorded once. The chain employs TRBV3-1 (or the pseudogene TRBV3-2) and TRBJ2-7; TRBD1 aligns across 8 bases. Germline V gene sequence: CDR1 LGHDT, CDR2 YNNKEL (reference sequence). The CDR3 covers 16 residues. V lost 4 bases and J lost 0; bases outside the gene matches: 8. The CDR3: CASSPPPGQGSYEQYF. CDR3 nucleotide sequence: TGTGCCAGCAGCCCCCCACCAGGACAGGGCTCCTACGAGCAGTACTTC.

About this clone: At the DNA level, this CDR3 is encoded by other sequences in the same sample as well. The V gene is TRBV2, the J gene TRBJ2-7, with D hard to call. V was clipped by 6 bases and J by 3 bases, with 6 bases between them. Germline V gene lookup returns CDR1 SNHLY and CDR2 FYNNEI. CDR3 length equals 11 residues. In DNA, the CDR3 is TGTGCCAGCAGCTACAGCTACGAGCAGTACTTC. This translates into CASSYSYEQYF.

This sequence joins TRBV9 and TRBJ2-1; TRBD1 matches at 7 bases. Trimming removed 10 bases from V and 4 bases from J; junction bases left unmatched: 5. Germline V gives CDR1 SGDLS, CDR2 YYNGEE. This CDR3 has 12 residues. The CDR3 spells CALGQSYNEQFF. CDR3 coding DNA: TGTGCCCTGGGACAGTCATACAATGAGCAGTTCTTC.

V gene TRBV5-1 combines with J gene TRBJ2-5; TRBD2 might be the D (6 bases). The germline V gene encodes CDR1 SGHRS and CDR2 YFSETQ. The CDR3 extends over 16 amino acids. V shed 1 base and J shed 2 bases, with 15 bases lying between them. The CDR3 DNA reads TGCGCCAGCAGCTTGTCTGGGGGAGGTGAGCAAGAGACCCAGTACTTC. Amino acids: CASSLSGGGEQETQYF.

The V and J genes are TRBV5-1 and TRBJ1-6; perhaps TRBD1 as D (6 bases). V lost 4 bases and J lost 10, with 24 bases in between. The CDR3 has 17 residues. Germline assignment: CDR1 SGHRS and CDR2 YFSETQ. The CDR3 DNA sequence: TGCGCCAGCAGCCGGGACGGGACACCTAAAAAGGGGTCACCCCTCCACTTT. Translated, it gives CASSRDGTPKKGSPLHF.

The J gene is TRBJ1-5, the V gene TRBV5-8; TRBD1 might be the D (6 bases). CDR1 is SGHTS and CDR2 is YDEGEE in the germline V gene. Trimming shortened V by 2 bases and J by 4 bases, and 7 bases separated the two germline ends. The CDR3 length is 13 residues. The CDR3 here is CASSFGQNQPQHF. For the CDR3, the DNA is TGTGCCAGCAGCTTCGGACAGAATCAGCCCCAGCATTTT.

The chain recombines TRBV6-1 with TRBJ2-7; 11 positions match TRBD2. The CDR3 loop spans 15 amino acids. The germline CDR1 and CDR2 sequences are MNHNS and SASEGT. V was pared by 6 bases and J by 0 bases, with 4 bases of the junction left unmatched. CDR3 DNA: TGTGCCAGCAGAACCGGGACTAGCGGCTCCTACGAGCAGTACTTC. Its protein is CASRTGTSGSYEQYF.

The gene calls are TRBV30 and TRBJ2-7; 7 bases fit TRBD1. With 4 bases clipped from V and 4 bases from J, the junction kept 16 bases outside the gene matches. The CDR3 is 16 residues long. Germline lookup yields CDR1 GTSNPN and CDR2 SVGIG (reference sequence). The CDR3 is CAWTNPGGQGVYEQYF. In DNA form, the CDR3 reads TGTGCCTGGACCAACCCAGGTGGGCAGGGGGTTTACGAGCAGTACTTC.

Details on this clone: Different DNA sequences within this sample yield the same CDR3. The genes are TRBV28 and TRBJ1-1, with D uncertain. CDR3 length: 12 residues. Germline CDR1 MDHEN, CDR2 SYDVKM. The V and J ends lost 6 bases and 5 bases respectively, with 10 bases between them. CDR3 residues: CASSPLRTEAFF. The CDR3 DNA sequence: TGTGCCAGCAGCCCTCTGAGGACTGAAGCTTTCTTT.

The genes are TRBV29-1 and TRBJ2-7; TRBD2 might be the D (6 bases). Germline lookup yields CDR1 SQVTM and CDR2 ANQGSEA. This CDR3 has 13 residues. V lost 6 bases, J lost 2 bases, and 14 bases lay in between. CDR3 in DNA: TGCAGCGTGGGGACGGGGGAAGCCTACGAGCAGTACTTC. It translates to CSVGTGEAYEQYF.

This chain uses TRBV30 with TRBJ2-5; 10 bases align to TRBD2. Germline assignment: CDR1 GTSNPN and CDR2 SVGIG (reference sequence). The CDR3 has 16 residues. The V gene end was trimmed by 0 bases and the J gene end by 4 bases; junction bases not matched to a gene: 8. In nucleotides, the CDR3 is TGTGCCTGGAGTGTTCTGTCGGCTAGCGGGAGAGAGACCCAGTACTTC. This gives the protein CAWSVLSASGRETQYF.

The chain has TRBV2 and TRBJ2-5; TRBD2 agrees at 10 bases. The CDR3 covers 16 residues. Germline V CDR1 and CDR2: SNHLY, FYNNEI. V gave up 4 bases and J gave up 5 bases; unmatched junction bases: 10. The CDR3 DNA reads as TGTGCCAGCAGTGGGTTCTCGCTAGCGGGAGTTGAGACCCAGTACTTC. Residues: CASSGFSLAGVETQYF.

The count of this clone is one. V is TRBV11-2 and J is TRBJ2-2; D perhaps matches TRBD2 (6 bases). V lost 7 bases and J lost 4, with 25 bases in between. The CDR3 is made up of 18 amino acids. Looked up from germline, CDR1 is SGHAT and CDR2 is FQNNGV. The CDR3 bases are TGTGCCAGCACCCCTAATAGGGGCGGGGCTAGCCCCACCGGGGAGCTGTTTTTT. It is translated as CASTPNRGGASPTGELFF.